This passage covers 24 T cell receptor beta chains from one sample sequenced in a study of sequential checkpoint blockade in melanoma. Profiled with immunoSEQ multiplex PCR; TCRdb holds only in-frame clones, not every one. The repertoire holds under 20,000 clones, around 80% seen once, with around 40% in the top ten. The treatment denotes: randomized to nivolumab then ipilimumab (arm A) or the reverse (arm B). The sequencing used CD8+ T cells sorted from blood (inferred from file names), collected from a patient given nivolumab and ipilimumab in sequence. The receptor source for this set is a human donor with melanoma.

The chain couples TRBV11-2 to TRBJ2-1; 7 nucleotides line up with TRBD2. V shed 0 bases, J shed 2 bases, and the junction held 4 bases outside the gene matches. This CDR3 is 16 amino acids long. Germline V CDR1 and CDR2: SGHAT, FQNNGV. Written as DNA, the CDR3 is TGTGCCAGCAGCTTAGATCCTAGCGGAGCCTACAATGAGCAGTTCTTC. It specifies CASSLDPSGAYNEQFF.

The rearrangement joins TRBV4-2 to TRBJ2-5, with TRBD2 matching 9 bases. The J call may not be correct, given that the DNA end is closer to TRBJ2-7. The germline V gene has CDR1 LGHNA and CDR2 YNFKEQ. CDR3 size: 18 residues. For the CDR3, the DNA is TGTGCCAGCAGCCAAGAGTCGGGGATAGCGGGGGTGGGTGGCGAGCAGTACTTC. This codes for CASSQESGIAGVGGEQYF.

CDR3 nucleotide sequence: TGTGCCAGCAGCTTATCAATTCCTATACCCTCCTACGAGCAGTACTTC. This gives the protein CASSLSIPIPSYEQYF. The chain is built from TRBV7-2 and TRBJ2-7; D is unclear. V lost 2 bases, J lost 0 bases, and 14 bases lay in between. Germline values: CDR1 SGHTA, CDR2 FQGNSA. The CDR3 is 16 amino acids.

J is TRBJ1-2 and V is TRBV9, with D uncertain. Germline CDR1 SGDLS, CDR2 YYNGEE. CDR3 size: 16 residues. The V end was cut by 2 bases, the J end by 2 bases, with 16 bases between. For the CDR3, the DNA is TGTGCCAGCAGCGTGGGCAGTACCGCCTTAAACTATGGCTACACCTTC. Protein product: CASSVGSTALNYGYTF.

V is TRBV16 and J is TRBJ1-3, with a weak D call TRBD1 (5 bases). Germline CDR1 and CDR2: KGHSY and FQNENV. The CDR3 consists of 15 residues. The V end lost 4 bases, the J end lost 4 bases, and 14 bases lay between the germline ends. Here the CDR3 reads CASSPTTVIGNTIYF. CDR3 DNA: TGTGCCAGCAGCCCCACGACAGTAATCGGAAACACCATATATTTT.

A single count supports this clone. The J gene is TRBJ1-1, the V gene TRBV19; TRBD1 might be the D (5 bases). Germline V gene lookup returns CDR1 LNHDA and CDR2 SQIVND (reference sequence). V was shortened by 5 bases and J by 1 base, with 11 bases between the two germline ends. The CDR3 is 14 amino acids. CDR3 sequence (DNA): TGTGCCAGTAGTTGGGACTCCCGGAACACTGAAGCTTTCTTT. Translation gives CASSWDSRNTEAFF.

This clone was seen only once. The chain links TRBV9 to TRBJ2-7; the D gene is possibly TRBD1 (5 bases). The CDR3 loop spans 14 amino acids. V lost 2 bases, J lost 2 bases, and 11 bases lay in between. Germline lookup yields CDR1 SGDLS and CDR2 YYNGEE. CDR3 region: CASSVGHGPYEQYF. In DNA form, the CDR3 reads TGTGCCAGCAGCGTTGGACATGGACCCTACGAGCAGTACTTC. Drawing the rest from reference TRBV9 and TRBJ2-7, the complete variable domain is DSGVTQTPKHLITATGQRVTLRCSPRSGDLSVYWYQQSLDQGLQFLIQYYNGEERAKGNILERFSAQQFPDLHSELNLSSLELGDSALYFCASSVGHGPYEQYFGPGTRLTVT.

This sequence joins TRBV7-8 and TRBJ2-7, with a weak D call TRBD1 (6 bases). With 5 bases removed from V and 2 bases from J, the gap between germline ends came to 10 bases. The CDR3 length is 13 residues. Germline-derived CDR1 and CDR2 are SGHVS and FQNEAQ. The CDR3 is CASSGGVTYEQYF. The DNA of the CDR3 is TGTGCCAGCAGCGGGGGCGTCACCTACGAGCAGTACTTC.

V gene TRBV4-1 combines with J gene TRBJ2-1; TRBD2 matches 14 bases. V shed 1 base and J 8 bases; nucleotides not matched to a gene: 10. This CDR3 region has 18 residues. CDR1 is MGHRA, CDR2 YSYEKL, per germline. For the CDR3, the DNA is TGCGCCAGCAGCCAAGTACCGACTAGCGGGAGGGCCATCGATGAGCAGTTCTTC. This translates into CASSQVPTSGRAIDEQFF.

CDR3 nucleotides: TGTGCCAGTGATTCACCGAGCTCCTACGAGCAGTACTTC. Translating it yields CASDSPSSYEQYF. The chain employs TRBV7-2 and TRBJ2-5; D remains ambiguous. The better agreement between TRBJ2-7 and the DNA end casts doubt on the J call. CDR1 SGHTA and CDR2 FQGNSA come from the germline V gene. The CDR3 sequence is 13 residues long.

The chain joins TRBV30 to TRBJ1-5; D gene uncertain. Between the trimmed V and J ends, which lost 0 bases and 4 bases, there was a span of 7 bases. Looked up from germline, CDR1 is GTSNPN and CDR2 is SVGIG (reference sequence). The CDR3 spans 13 residues. The CDR3 spells CAWSVSLNQPQHF. The CDR3 DNA follows: TGTGCCTGGAGTGTTTCCTTAAATCAGCCCCAGCATTTT.

V gene TRBV6-6 combines with J gene TRBJ1-2, with a tentative D call TRBD1 (5 bases). V lost 6 bases and J 3 bases, leaving 17 bases between the germline ends. The CDR3 spans 15 residues. CDR1 and CDR2 (germline): MNHNY, SVGAGI (reference sequence). As DNA, the CDR3 is TGTGCCAGCAGCCCTCCGGGGGGAGGATACTATGGCTACACCTTC. Its protein is CASSPPGGGYYGYTF.

The rearrangement links TRBV18 to TRBJ2-7; the match to TRBD2 covers 11 bases. Germline CDR1 and CDR2: KGHSH and LQKENI. CDR3 length: 19 amino acids. V was clipped by 2 bases and J by 2 bases; unmatched bases: 14. The CDR3 protein is CASSPADYSGRANPYEQYF. The CDR3 nucleotides read TGTGCCAGCTCACCAGCTGACTATAGCGGGAGGGCCAATCCCTACGAGCAGTACTTC.

In this sample, this clone turned up a few times. The J gene is TRBJ1-2, the V gene TRBV14, with D possibly being TRBD1 (6 bases). CDR1 SGHDN and CDR2 FVKESK come from the germline V gene. CDR3 length equals 14 residues. V lost 5 bases to trimming and J lost 4 bases, with 14 bases between them. The CDR3 nucleotides are TGTGCCAGCAGCATTGACAGGATTAGCTATGGCTACACCTTC. Protein sequence: CASSIDRISYGYTF.

CDR3 region: CASSLPRDIPGSYEQYF. The CDR3 DNA follows: TGTGCCAGCAGTCTCCCTCGGGACATACCCGGCTCCTACGAGCAGTACTTC. The chain carries TRBV25-1 and TRBJ2-7; a weak D match, TRBD1 (6 bases). Germline CDR1 and CDR2: MGHDK and SYGVNS. The CDR3 is 17 residues long. Trimming removed 5 bases from V and 0 bases from J, with 20 bases in between.

The J gene is TRBJ2-7, the V gene TRBV2, with D uncertain. The germline V gene encodes CDR1 SNHLY and CDR2 FYNNEI. This CDR3 has 12 amino acids. V lost 4 bases and J lost 7, with 11 bases in between. For the CDR3, the DNA is TGTGCCAGCAGTGCCGCCGGTTGGGAGCAGTACTTC. The encoded protein is CASSAAGWEQYF.

The gene calls are TRBV11-2 and TRBJ1-1; D may be TRBD1 (5 bases). CDR3 length: 13 amino acids. V lost 1 base, J lost 6 bases, and 9 bases lay in between. The V gene's germline CDR1 is SGHAT and CDR2 FQNNGV. The CDR3 sequence is CASSLVLGAEAFF. DNA for the CDR3: TGTGCCAGCAGCTTAGTCTTAGGGGCTGAAGCTTTCTTT.

J is TRBJ2-7 and V is TRBV7-9; possible D gene TRBD1, 5 bases. Germline CDR1 and CDR2: SEHNR and FQNEAQ (reference sequence). The length of the CDR3 is 15 residues. The V end was cut by 5 bases, the J end by 1 base, with 15 bases between. CDR3 DNA sequence: TGTGCCAGCAGCCGACCGGCGACAGCTTCCTACGAGCAGTACTTC. Translating gives CASSRPATASYEQYF.

There are a few counts of this clone. The chain joins TRBV19 to TRBJ2-7, with 9 positions matching TRBD1. This CDR3 spans 13 amino acids. V lost 5 bases and J lost 5; bases outside the gene matches: 4. The germline V gene encodes CDR1 LNHDA and CDR2 SQIVND (reference sequence). CDR3 in amino acids: CASSVRDRDEQYF. CDR3 coding DNA: TGTGCCAGTAGTGTCCGGGACAGGGACGAGCAGTACTTC.

The gene calls are TRBV29-1 and TRBJ2-4; 7 nucleotides line up with TRBD2. From germline, CDR1 is SQVTM and CDR2 ANQGSEA. Trimming at V came to 1 base and at J to 7 bases, leaving 4 bases not matched to a gene. CDR3 length: 13 amino acids. This CDR3 reads CSVEGGEGNIQYF. CDR3 coding DNA: TGCAGCGTTGAAGGGGGGGAGGGGAACATTCAGTACTTC.

This clone has more than one count but fewer than ten. The chain combines TRBV28 with TRBJ1-5; no definite D call. V lost 3 bases and J lost 6, with 3 bases in between. CDR3 length equals 11 residues. Germline CDR1 reads MDHEN; CDR2 reads SYDVKM. CDR3 DNA: TGTGCCAGCAGTTTTAGTCAGCCCCAGCATTTT. This codes for CASSFSQPQHF.

J is TRBJ1-2 and V is TRBV7-6; maybe TRBD1 (6 bases). This CDR3 is 16 amino acids long. Deletions cut 3 bases from V and 4 bases from J, with 18 bases between. The germline CDR1 and CDR2 sequences are SGHVS and FNYEAQ. In DNA form, the CDR3 reads TGTGCCAGCAGCTTGGTCAACAGGGCCCAACTCTATGGCTACACCTTC. Its translation is CASSLVNRAQLYGYTF. Looking up the rest from reference TRBV7-6 and TRBJ1-2 gives the full variable domain: GAGVSQSPRYKVTKRGQDVALRCDPISGHVSLYWYRQALGQGPEFLTYFNYEAQQDKSGLPNDRFSAERPEGSISTLTIQRTEQRDSAMYRCASSLVNRAQLYGYTFGSGTRLTVV.

In nucleotides, the CDR3 is TGTGCCAGCAGCCAAGTAGACGGGTACTATGGCTACACCTTC. Translating gives CASSQVDGYYGYTF. The chain uses TRBV14 and TRBJ1-2, with D unclear. CDR1 is SGHDN and CDR2 is FVKESK in the germline V gene. The CDR3 extends over 14 amino acids. V was clipped by 1 base and J by 3 bases, with 9 bases between them.

J is TRBJ1-6 and V is TRBV4-2; the match to TRBD1 covers 7 bases. Germline V gene lookup returns CDR1 LGHNA and CDR2 YNFKEQ. With V trimmed by 5 bases and J by 10 bases, 8 bases remained unmatched. The CDR3 extends over 14 amino acids. The CDR3 DNA reads as TGTGCCAGCAGCAGCGACAGGGAAAGCTCACCCCTCCACTTT. It is translated as CASSSDRESSPLHF.